This is a list of T cell receptor beta chains from one sample in a study of CD8 T cells in ankylosing spondylitis. TCRdb re-called the 5' RACE reads with MiXCR, one entry per CDR3 protein. The sample contains about 800,000 distinct CDR3 sequences, over 9.5% of which appear only once. Sequenced input: blood, either unsorted or a sorted T cell fraction (not recorded which). These receptors were collected from a male donor with ankylosing spondylitis. Both conserved end residues are part of each CDR3. The order of the fields is clone size, D gene, V gene, J gene, CDR3 protein, CDR3 DNA. D genes are given only for firm matches. Clone size appears in some rows only: once, few, many, or a class for an expanded clone.

>few|NA|TRBV28|TRBJ2-7
CASSFTFYEQYF
TGTGCCAGCAGTTTTACGTTCTACGAGCAGTACTTC
>few|NA|TRBV6-2/TRBV6-3|TRBJ1-1
CASNMGLWNTEAFF
TGTGCCAGCAATATGGGACTCTGGAACACTGAAGCTTTCTTT
>NA|TRBD1|TRBV7-3|TRBJ1-2
CASSAWTGGDYGYTF
TGTGCCAGCAGCGCGTGGACAGGGGGCGACTATGGCTACACCTTC
>many|NA|TRBV7-9|TRBJ1-4
CASSNTRDVKLFF
TGTGCCAGCAGTAACACCAGGGACGTGAAACTGTTTTTT
>few|NA|TRBV15|TRBJ2-2
CATSAHGGPPGLSGELFF
TGTGCCACCAGCGCGCACGGGGGCCCCCCCGGGTTATCCGGGGAGCTGTTTTTT
>many|NA|TRBV29-1|TRBJ1-2
CSVESGDGYTF
TGCAGCGTTGAGTCAGGGGATGGCTACACCTTC
>few|NA|TRBV9|TRBJ1-1
CASSAFLNTEAFF
TGTGCCAGCAGTGCATTCCTGAACACTGAAGCTTTCTTT
>NA|TRBD2|TRBV20-1|TRBJ2-5
CSARHGVAGGTQYF
TGCAGTGCTAGACACGGAGTAGCGGGTGGGACCCAGTACTTC
>few|NA|TRBV12-3/TRBV12-4|TRBJ2-7
CASSGVEVGEQYF
TGTGCCAGCAGTGGGGTTGAGGTGGGCGAGCAGTACTTC
>NA|NA|TRBV7-6|TRBJ2-5
CASSLASLFSTQYF
TGTGCCAGCAGCTTAGCAAGCCTTTTCTCGACCCAGTACTTC
>many|TRBD1|TRBV20-1|TRBJ2-3
CSAIKDRVADTQYF
TGCAGTGCTATCAAGGACAGGGTGGCAGATACGCAGTATTTT
>NA|TRBD2|TRBV18|TRBJ2-5
CASSPLAGEETQYF
TGTGCCAGCTCACCACTAGCGGGGGAAGAGACCCAGTACTTC
>many|NA|TRBV4-3|TRBJ1-1
CASSQDWSGGREAFF
TGCGCCAGCAGCCAAGATTGGTCCGGCGGCCGAGAAGCTTTCTTT
>NA|NA|TRBV7-9|TRBJ2-1
CASSPTGLTDLNEQFF
TGTGCCAGCAGCCCCACGGGTTTGACAGATTTGAATGAGCAGTTCTTC
>few|NA|TRBV7-2|TRBJ2-7
CASSPTVSYEQYF
TGTGCCAGCAGCCCGACAGTCTCCTACGAGCAGTACTTC
>many|NA|TRBV12-3/TRBV12-4|TRBJ1-2
CASRPGTYYGYTF
TGTGCCAGCAGACCCGGGACCTACTATGGCTACACCTTC
>many|TRBD1|TRBV28|TRBJ1-2
CASSFPGGTGEAGYTF
TGTGCCAGCAGTTTTCCGGGGGGGACAGGGGAGGCAGGCTACACCTTC
>NA|TRBD1|TRBV6-5|TRBJ2-5
CASSSRRPDRGGTQYF
TGTGCCAGCAGTTCTCGACGCCCGGACAGGGGGGGGACCCAGTACTTC
>NA|NA|TRBV15|TRBJ2-7
CATSRDYGYSYEQYF
TGTGCCACCAGCAGGGATTATGGATACTCCTACGAGCAGTACTTC
>few|TRBD2|TRBV27|TRBJ2-1
CASSRGTSGDNEQFF
TGTGCCAGCAGCCGAGGGACTAGCGGAGACAATGAGCAGTTCTTC
>NA|TRBD2|TRBV5-1|TRBJ2-3
CASSALTGTTSTDTQYF
TGCGCCAGCAGCGCTCTTACCGGGACTACGAGCACAGATACGCAGTATTTT
>NA|NA|TRBV7-9|TRBJ2-2
CASSLDTAGTGELFF
TGTGCCAGCAGCTTAGATACGGCTGGCACCGGGGAGCTGTTTTTT
>few|NA|TRBV30|TRBJ1-6
CAWRRGLGSPLHF
TGTGCCTGGAGACGAGGGTTAGGATCACCCCTCCACTTT
>NA|TRBD1|TRBV20-1|TRBJ1-2
CSAATGGYGYTF
TGCAGCGCAGCGACAGGGGGCTATGGCTACACCTTC
>NA|TRBD2|TRBV27|TRBJ2-1
CASRRAGTTLLDEQFF
TGTGCCAGCCGCCGGGCCGGGACTACCCTCTTGGATGAGCAGTTCTTC
>NA|NA|TRBV20-1|TRBJ1-5
CSARRLGALDQPQHF
TGCAGTGCTAGGAGGTTAGGGGCATTAGACCAGCCCCAGCATTTT